This paragraph reports one TCR beta chain. What it binds is unknown. CDR3 length equals 13 residues. V lost 9 bases to trimming and J lost 2 bases; unmatched junction nucleotides: 4. Germline V lookup: CDR1 LNHDA, CDR2 SQIVND (reference sequence). The data were obtained in a study of cytomegalovirus exposure and HLA in healthy donors. Primers included in the PCR were 60 Vbeta and 13 Jbeta primers. Measured with immunoSEQ multiplex PCR; TCRdb has only the in-frame clones, and not every one. The sample shows around 230,000 clones, 85% of them seen only once. General study results and limits: Data from an earlier analysis indicated that most TCR beta V segments were productive either about 90% or about 30% of the time.

The source material was PBMCs. The source is a girl under 10 years old in good health and CMV-seronegative. The chain has TRBV19 and TRBJ2-3, with 8 bases aligning to TRBD2. For the CDR3, the DNA is TGTGCCAGCAATGGACTAGCCACAGATACGCAGTATTTT. The encoded protein is CASNGLATDTQYF.